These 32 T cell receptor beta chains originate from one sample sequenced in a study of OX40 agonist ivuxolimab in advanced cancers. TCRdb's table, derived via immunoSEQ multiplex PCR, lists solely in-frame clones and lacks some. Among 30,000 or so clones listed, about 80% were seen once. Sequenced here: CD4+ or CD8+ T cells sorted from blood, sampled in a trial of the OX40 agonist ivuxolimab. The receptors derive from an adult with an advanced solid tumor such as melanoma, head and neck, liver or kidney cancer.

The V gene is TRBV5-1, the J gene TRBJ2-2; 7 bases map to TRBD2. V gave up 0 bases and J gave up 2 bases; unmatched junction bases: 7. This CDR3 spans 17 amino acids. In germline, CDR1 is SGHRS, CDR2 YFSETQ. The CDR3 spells CASSLGLGGSNTGELFF. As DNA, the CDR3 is TGCGCCAGCAGCTTGGGGCTCGGGGGGTCCAACACCGGGGAGCTGTTTTTT.

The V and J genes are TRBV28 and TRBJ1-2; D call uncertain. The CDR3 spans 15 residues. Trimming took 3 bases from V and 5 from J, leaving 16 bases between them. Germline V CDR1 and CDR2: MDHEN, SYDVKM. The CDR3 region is CASSFSWQALYGYTF. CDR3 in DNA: TGTGCCAGCAGTTTCAGTTGGCAGGCCCTTTATGGCTACACCTTC.

The CDR3 is CASSVEGLGQGPYNEQFF. The CDR3 DNA sequence: TGTGCCAGCAGCGTCGAAGGGCTGGGCCAGGGACCCTACAATGAGCAGTTCTTC. The genes are TRBV9 and TRBJ2-1, with D perhaps given as TRBD1 or TRBD2 (5 bases each). Trimming removed 2 bases from V and 2 bases from J, with 20 bases in between. This CDR3 is 18 amino acids long. The germline CDR1 and CDR2 sequences are SGDLS and YYNGEE.

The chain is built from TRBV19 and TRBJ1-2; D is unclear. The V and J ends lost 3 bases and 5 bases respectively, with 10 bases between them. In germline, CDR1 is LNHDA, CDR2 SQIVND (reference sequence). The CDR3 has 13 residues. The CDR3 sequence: CASSIRTSYGYTF. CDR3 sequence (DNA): TGTGCCAGTAGTATCCGGACCTCGTATGGCTACACCTTC.

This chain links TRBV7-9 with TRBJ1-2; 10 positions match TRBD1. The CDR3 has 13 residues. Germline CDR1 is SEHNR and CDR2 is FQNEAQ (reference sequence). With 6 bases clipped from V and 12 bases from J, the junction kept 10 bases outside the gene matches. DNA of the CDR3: TGTGCCAGCAGTTCTCCGGGACAGGGGTTGAACACCTTC. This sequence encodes CASSSPGQGLNTF.

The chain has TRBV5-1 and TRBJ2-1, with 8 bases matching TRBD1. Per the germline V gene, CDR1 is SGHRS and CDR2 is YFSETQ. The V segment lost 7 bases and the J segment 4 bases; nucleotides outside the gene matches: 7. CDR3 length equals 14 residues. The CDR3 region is CASGPGQEYNEQFF. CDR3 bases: TGCGCCAGCGGGCCGGGACAGGAGTACAATGAGCAGTTCTTC.

This chain's CDR3 is CASSLLADNEQFF. Here the CDR3 DNA reads TGCGCCAGCAGCTTGTTGGCAGACAATGAGCAGTTCTTC. This chain joins TRBV5-1 and TRBJ2-1; D is ambiguous. V was cut by 1 base and J by 5 bases, with 7 bases left in between. This CDR3 is built from 13 residues. Germline V gene data show CDR1 as SGHRS and CDR2 as YFSETQ.

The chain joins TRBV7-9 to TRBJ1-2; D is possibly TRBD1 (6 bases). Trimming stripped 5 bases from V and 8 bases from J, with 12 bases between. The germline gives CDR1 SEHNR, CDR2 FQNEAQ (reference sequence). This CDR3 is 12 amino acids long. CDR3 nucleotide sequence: TGTGCCAGCAGCCTGGGGGGCGACGGCTACACCTTC. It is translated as CASSLGGDGYTF. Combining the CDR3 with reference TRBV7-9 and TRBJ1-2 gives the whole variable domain DTGVSQNPRHKITKRGQNVTFRCDPISEHNRLYWYRQTLGQGPEFLTYFQNEAQLEKSRLLSDRFSAERPKGSFSTLEIQRTEQGDSAMYLCASSLGGDGYTFGSGTRLTVV.

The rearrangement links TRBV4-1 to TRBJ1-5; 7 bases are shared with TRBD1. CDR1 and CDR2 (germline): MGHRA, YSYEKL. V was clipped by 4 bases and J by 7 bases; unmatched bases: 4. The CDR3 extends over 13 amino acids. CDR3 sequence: CASSPQGVQPQHF. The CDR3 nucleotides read TGCGCCAGCAGCCCGCAGGGGGTCCAGCCCCAGCATTTT.

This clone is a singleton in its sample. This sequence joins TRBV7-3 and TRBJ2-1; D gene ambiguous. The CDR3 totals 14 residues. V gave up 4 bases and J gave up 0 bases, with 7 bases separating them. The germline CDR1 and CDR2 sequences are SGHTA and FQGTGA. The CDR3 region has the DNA TGTGCCAGCAGCTCCTCCCCCTCCTACAATGAGCAGTTCTTC. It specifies CASSSSPSYNEQFF.

CDR3 DNA sequence: TGTGCCAGCAGTCCCCCAAATAGCCACGAGCAGTACTTC. This translates into CASSPPNSHEQYF. The gene calls are TRBV27 and TRBJ2-7; the D is unclear. The germline CDR1 and CDR2 sequences are MNHEY and SMNVEV (reference sequence). The CDR3 has 13 amino acids. V was cut by 5 bases and J by 5 bases, with 13 bases left in between.

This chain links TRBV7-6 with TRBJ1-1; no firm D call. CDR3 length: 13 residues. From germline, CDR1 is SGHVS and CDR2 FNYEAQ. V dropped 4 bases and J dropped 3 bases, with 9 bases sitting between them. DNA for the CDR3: TGTGCCAGCAGCTCCACGGGGTACACTGAAGCTTTCTTT. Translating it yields CASSSTGYTEAFF.

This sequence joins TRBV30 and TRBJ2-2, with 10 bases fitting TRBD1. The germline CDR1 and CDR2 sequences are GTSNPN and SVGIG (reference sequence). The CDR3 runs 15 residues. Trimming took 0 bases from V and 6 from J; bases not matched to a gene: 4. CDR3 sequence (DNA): TGTGCCTGGAGTGTTCGACAGGGGGCTGCCGGGGAGCTGTTTTTT. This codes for CAWSVRQGAAGELFF.

The CDR3 DNA follows: TGTGCAAGCGGGGGGCTTTACAATGAGCAGTTCTTC. It specifies CASGGLYNEQFF. V usage is TRBV2 and J usage is TRBJ2-1; the match to TRBD2 covers 9 bases. The CDR3 loop spans 12 amino acids. CDR1 and CDR2 from the germline V gene are SNHLY and FYNNEI.

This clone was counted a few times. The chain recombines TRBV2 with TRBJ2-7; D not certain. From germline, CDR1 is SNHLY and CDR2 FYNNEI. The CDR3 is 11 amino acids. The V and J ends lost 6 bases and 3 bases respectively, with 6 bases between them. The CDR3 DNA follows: TGTGCCAGCAGCTCCCTCTACGAGCAGTACTTC. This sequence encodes CASSSLYEQYF.

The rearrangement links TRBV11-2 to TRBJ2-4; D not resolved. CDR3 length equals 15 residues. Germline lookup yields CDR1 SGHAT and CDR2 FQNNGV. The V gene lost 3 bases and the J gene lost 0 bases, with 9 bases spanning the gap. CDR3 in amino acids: CASSLRTVAKNIQYF. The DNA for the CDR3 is TGTGCCAGCAGCTTGAGAACAGTAGCCAAAAACATTCAGTACTTC.

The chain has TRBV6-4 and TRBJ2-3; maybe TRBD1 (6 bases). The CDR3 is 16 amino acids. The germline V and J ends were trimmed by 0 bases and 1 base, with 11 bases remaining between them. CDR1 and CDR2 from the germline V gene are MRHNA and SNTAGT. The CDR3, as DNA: TGTGCCAGCAGTGACTCGATCAGACAGGGCACAGATACGCAGTATTTT. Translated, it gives CASSDSIRQGTDTQYF.

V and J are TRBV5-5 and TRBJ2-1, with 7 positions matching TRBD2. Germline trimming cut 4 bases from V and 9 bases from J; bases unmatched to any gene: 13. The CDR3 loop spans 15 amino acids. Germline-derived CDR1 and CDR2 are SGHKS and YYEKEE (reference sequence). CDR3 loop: CASSRGGVGTIEQFF. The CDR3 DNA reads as TGTGCCAGCAGCCGGGGAGGGGTGGGGACCATTGAGCAGTTCTTC.

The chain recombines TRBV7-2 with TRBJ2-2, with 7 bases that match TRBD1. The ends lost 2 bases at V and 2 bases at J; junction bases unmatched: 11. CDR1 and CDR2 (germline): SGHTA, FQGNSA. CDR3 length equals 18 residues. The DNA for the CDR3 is TGTGCCAGCAGCTTATCCTACAGGGGCAAAACAAACACCGGGGAGCTGTTTTTT. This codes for CASSLSYRGKTNTGELFF.

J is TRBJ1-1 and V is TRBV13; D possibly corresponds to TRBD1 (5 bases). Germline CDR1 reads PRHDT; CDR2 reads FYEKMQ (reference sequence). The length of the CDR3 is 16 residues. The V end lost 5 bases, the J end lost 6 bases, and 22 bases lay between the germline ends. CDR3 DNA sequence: TGTGCCAGCAGCCAGCCCGACGATAAAGGGGTAGCTGAAGCTTTCTTT. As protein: CASSQPDDKGVAEAFF. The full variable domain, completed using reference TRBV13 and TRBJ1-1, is AAGVIQSPRHLIKEKRETATLKCYPIPRHDTVYWYQQGPGQDPQFLISFYEKMQSDKGSIPDRFSAQQFSDYHSELNMSSLELGDSALYFCASSQPDDKGVAEAFFGQGTRLTVV.

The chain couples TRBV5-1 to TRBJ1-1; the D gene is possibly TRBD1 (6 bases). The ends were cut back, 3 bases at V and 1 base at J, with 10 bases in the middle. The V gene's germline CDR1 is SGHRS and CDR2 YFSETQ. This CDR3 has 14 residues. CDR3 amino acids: CASSSGERNTEAFF. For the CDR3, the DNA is TGCGCCAGCAGCTCAGGGGAGAGGAACACTGAAGCTTTCTTT.

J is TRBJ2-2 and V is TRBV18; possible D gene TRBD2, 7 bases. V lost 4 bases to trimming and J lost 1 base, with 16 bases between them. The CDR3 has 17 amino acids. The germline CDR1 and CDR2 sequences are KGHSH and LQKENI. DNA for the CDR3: TGTGCCAGCTCACTCCGTGGGGGGGCCGAGAACACCGGGGAGCTGTTTTTT. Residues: CASSLRGGAENTGELFF.

The CDR3 DNA sequence: TGTGCCAGCAGTTACTCCCGGGTGGAGGGTTACGAGCAGTACTTC. As protein: CASSYSRVEGYEQYF. The chain couples TRBV6-6 to TRBJ2-7; weak D call: TRBD2 (6 bases). CDR1 is MNHNY and CDR2 is SVGAGI in the germline V gene (reference sequence). V was pared by 0 bases and J by 4 bases, with 13 bases between. This CDR3 has 15 residues.

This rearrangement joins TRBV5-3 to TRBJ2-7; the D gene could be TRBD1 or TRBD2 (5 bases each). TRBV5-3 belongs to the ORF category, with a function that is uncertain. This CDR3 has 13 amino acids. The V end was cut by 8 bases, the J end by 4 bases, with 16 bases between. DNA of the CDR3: TGTGCCAGCAGCGACATCGGGGCATACGAGCAGTACTTC. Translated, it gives CASSDIGAYEQYF.

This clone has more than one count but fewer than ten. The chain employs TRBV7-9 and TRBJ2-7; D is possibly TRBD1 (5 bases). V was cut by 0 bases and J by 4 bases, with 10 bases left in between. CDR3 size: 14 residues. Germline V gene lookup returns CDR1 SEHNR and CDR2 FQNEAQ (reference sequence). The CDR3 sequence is CASSLAGQGYEQYF. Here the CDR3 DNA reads TGTGCCAGCAGCTTAGCGGGGCAGGGTTACGAGCAGTACTTC.

CDR3 nucleotide sequence: TGTGCCAGCAGTTTCGCCCTTCACTCGGGAATAGATACGCAGTATTTT. Translation gives CASSFALHSGIDTQYF. The chain links TRBV27 to TRBJ2-3; perhaps TRBD2 as D (5 bases). The CDR3 loop spans 16 amino acids. V lost 3 bases and J lost 5, with 18 bases in between. Germline CDR1 is MNHEY and CDR2 is SMNVEV (reference sequence).

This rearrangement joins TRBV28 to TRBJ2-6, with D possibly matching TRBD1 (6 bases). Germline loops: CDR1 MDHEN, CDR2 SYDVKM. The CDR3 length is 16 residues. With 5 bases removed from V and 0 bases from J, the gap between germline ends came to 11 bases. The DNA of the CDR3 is TGTGCCAGCAGTCGGGGACAATACTCTGGGGCCAACGTCCTGACTTTC. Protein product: CASSRGQYSGANVLTF.

The CDR3 loop reads CASSKVGIDRDSNQPQHF. The CDR3 nucleotides are TGTGCCAGCAGCAAAGTTGGGATAGACAGGGATAGCAATCAGCCCCAGCATTTT. The J gene is TRBJ1-5, the V gene TRBV21-1; TRBD1, the table's D call, was not compared with the DNA. TRBV21-1 constitutes a pseudogene. This CDR3 spans 18 amino acids.

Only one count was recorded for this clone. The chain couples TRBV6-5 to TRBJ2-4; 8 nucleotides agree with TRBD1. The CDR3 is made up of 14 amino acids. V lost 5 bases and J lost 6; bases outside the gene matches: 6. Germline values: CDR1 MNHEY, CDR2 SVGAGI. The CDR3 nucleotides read TGTGCCAGCAGTCCCGGACAGGGAGGAAACATTCAGTACTTC. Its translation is CASSPGQGGNIQYF.

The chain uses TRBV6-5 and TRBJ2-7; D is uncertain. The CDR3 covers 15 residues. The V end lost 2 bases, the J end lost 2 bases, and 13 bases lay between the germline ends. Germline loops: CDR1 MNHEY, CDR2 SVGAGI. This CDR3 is CASSYHAVWTYEQYF. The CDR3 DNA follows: TGTGCCAGCAGTTACCACGCCGTATGGACCTACGAGCAGTACTTC.

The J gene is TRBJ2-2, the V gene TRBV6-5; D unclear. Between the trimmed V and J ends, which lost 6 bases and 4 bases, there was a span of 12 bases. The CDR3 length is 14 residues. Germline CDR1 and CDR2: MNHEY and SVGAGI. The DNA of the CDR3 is TGTGCCAGCAGACAACAAGGAACCACCGGGGAGCTGTTTTTT. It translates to CASRQQGTTGELFF.

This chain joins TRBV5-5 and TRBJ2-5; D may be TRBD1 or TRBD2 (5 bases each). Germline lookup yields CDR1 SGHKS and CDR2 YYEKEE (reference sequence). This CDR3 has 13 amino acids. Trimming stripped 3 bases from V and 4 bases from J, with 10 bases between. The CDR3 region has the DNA TGTGCCAGCAGCTATCCGGGACCAGAGACCCAGTACTTC. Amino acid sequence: CASSYPGPETQYF.